The 22 T cell receptor beta chains given below trace back to one sample, sequenced in a study of T cell clonality in common variable immunodeficiency. These receptors' targets are unknown. Clones were sequenced by immunoSEQ multiplex PCR, and TCRdb holds only the in-frame ones, with some missing. The repertoire consists of some 16,000 clones, none detected only once. Broader study findings: Common variable immunodeficiency TCR beta sequences reportedly had fewer deletions and N-nucleotide insertions.

Sequences were obtained from peripheral blood mononuclear cells. The receptor set was obtained from a human donor with common variable immunodeficiency.

There are a few counts of this clone. Sequencing ends 3 residues short of the CDR3 end; the germline J gene provides the rest. The chain recombines TRBV5-1 with TRBJ2-1; D gene unclear. CDR3 size: 14 residues. Looked up from germline, CDR1 is SGHRS and CDR2 is YFSETQ. Trimming removed 2 bases from V and 9 bases from J, with 15 bases in between. The sequenced part of the CDR3 DNA is TGCGCCAGCAGCTTCGAAAGCCGACTCGGTGAG. As protein: CASSFESRLGE. The whole CDR3 protein reads CASSFESRLGEQFF.

This clone has a handful of counts. The read finishes 3 residues shy of the CDR3 end, and the germline J gene is used to complete it. The V call is TRBV2, the J call TRBJ1-5; maybe TRBD1 (6 bases). The CDR3 is 15 amino acids. V lost 8 bases and J 0 bases, leaving 14 bases between the germline ends. Germline V lookup: CDR1 SNHLY, CDR2 FYNNEI. CDR3 loop: CASRPGEFSNQPQHF. CDR3 bases read: TGTGCCAGCCGACCAGGGGAGTTTAGCAATCAGCCC.

The sample holds many counts of this clone. The read gets to within 3 residues of the CDR3 end, and the germline J gene fills in the rest. The rearrangement joins TRBV14 to TRBJ2-1, with D uncertain. This CDR3 comprises 14 residues. V was pared by 3 bases and J by 3 bases, with 9 bases between. Germline V lookup: CDR1 SGHDN, CDR2 FVKESK. The sequenced part of the CDR3 DNA is TGTGCCAGCAGCCAGTCCAGACTCTACAATGAG. Its translation: CASSQSRLYNE. The entire CDR3 protein reads CASSQSRLYNEQFF.

This clone was seen at least ten times. The read terminates 3 residues ahead of where the CDR3 ends, so the germline J gene completes it. The chain couples TRBV30 to TRBJ2-1, with 12 bases matching TRBD1. Germline V gene data show CDR1 as GTSNPN and CDR2 as SVGIG (reference sequence). The CDR3 has 14 amino acids. V dropped 3 bases and J dropped 9; count of bases not matched to a gene: 6. The CDR3 DNA, read in part, is TGTGCCTGGAGCCCGGGACAGGGGGCTGGTGAG. Protein product: CAWSPGQGAGE. The complete CDR3 sequence is CAWSPGQGAGEQFF.

This clone was detected many times. The CDR3 end is not reached by the read, which stops 3 residues before it; the germline J gene fills it in. The rearrangement joins TRBV19 to TRBJ2-3; 8 nucleotides align to TRBD2. V lost 7 bases to trimming and J lost 3 bases; unmatched junction nucleotides: 3. Germline values: CDR1 LNHDA, CDR2 SQIVND (reference sequence). The CDR3 is 13 amino acids. The DNA read from the CDR3 is TGTGCCAGTACAACTAGCGGTACAGATACG. As protein: CASTTSGTDT. From start to end, the CDR3 is CASTTSGTDTQYF.

This clone turned up a few times. The read terminates 3 residues before the CDR3 end, so the remaining end is supplied by the germline J gene. This rearrangement joins TRBV30 to TRBJ2-1, with D possibly TRBD1 on 5 matching bases. The germline V gene encodes CDR1 GTSNPN and CDR2 SVGIG (reference sequence). CDR3 length equals 15 residues. V was trimmed by 2 bases and J by 8 bases, leaving 19 bases between them. This CDR3 is CAWSQFGARADEQFF. CDR3 DNA, as far as it was read: TGTGCCTGGAGTCAATTTGGGGCCCGGGCGGATGAG.

The table lists this clone with many counts. CDR3 DNA (partial): TGTGCCAGCTCATCAATCCAGGGAGGTGGC. Protein: CASSSIQGGG. The entire CDR3 protein is CASSSIQGGGYTF. The V and J genes are TRBV18 and TRBJ1-2; the D gene is possibly TRBD1 (5 bases). The CDR3 goes on 3 residues after the read ends, and that part is filled in from the germline J gene. CDR1 KGHSH and CDR2 LQKENI come from the germline V gene. With 5 bases removed from V and 7 bases from J, the gap between germline ends came to 14 bases. This CDR3 region has 13 residues.

On this clone itself: Read sequence stops 3 residues before the CDR3 end, and the germline J gene provides the missing end. V gene TRBV5-1 combines with J gene TRBJ2-3; 11 bases map to TRBD2. The CDR3 covers 15 residues. The germline V gene has CDR1 SGHRS and CDR2 YFSETQ. V was clipped by 4 bases and J by 3 bases; unmatched bases: 4. CDR3 region: CASSQGLAVTDTQYF. The DNA read from the CDR3 is TGCGCCAGCAGCCAGGGACTAGCGGTGACAGATACG. Looking up the rest from reference TRBV5-1 and TRBJ2-3 gives the full variable domain: KAGVTQTPRYLIKTRGQQVTLSCSPISGHRSVSWYQQTPGQGLQFLFEYFSETQRNKGNFPGRFSGRQFSNSRSEMNVSTLELGDSALYLCASSQGLAVTDTQYFGPGTRLTVL.

This clone was recorded a few times. Read coverage stops 3 residues before the CDR3 terminus; the germline J gene supplies the remainder. The chain uses TRBV5-1 and TRBJ2-1; 12 nucleotides line up with TRBD1. CDR3 length equals 16 residues. CDR1 and CDR2 from the germline V gene are SGHRS and YFSETQ. Losses at the gene ends were 0 bases for V and 9 bases for J; bases not matched to a gene: 7. CDR3 loop: CASSLAGGQGAGEQFF. The part of the CDR3 DNA that was read is TGCGCCAGCAGCTTGGCCGGGGGACAGGGGGCTGGTGAG.

This clone was seen a few times. Read data end 3 residues before the CDR3 end; the end is taken from the germline J gene. The V gene is TRBV7-6, the J gene TRBJ1-3; tentative D call: TRBD1 (5 bases). Trimming shortened V by 1 base and J by 4 bases, and 5 bases separated the two germline ends. Per the germline V gene, CDR1 is SGHVS and CDR2 is FNYEAQ. This CDR3 is built from 13 residues. The sequenced CDR3 bases are TGTGCCAGCAGCTTAGGACAGGGAAACACC. It codes for CASSLGQGNT. The whole CDR3 is CASSLGQGNTIYF.

This clone was seen a few times. The CDR3 sequence is CASSMGQGNNSPLHF. The sequenced part of the CDR3 DNA is TGTGCCAGTAGTATGGGCCAGGGAAACAATTCACCC. V gene TRBV19 combines with J gene TRBJ1-6, with D perhaps matching TRBD1 (5 bases). Sequencing ends 3 residues short of the CDR3 end; the germline J gene provides the rest. The V end lost 3 bases, the J end lost 7 bases, and 13 bases lay between the germline ends. The CDR3 runs 15 residues. Germline V gives CDR1 LNHDA, CDR2 SQIVND (reference sequence).

This clone was seen a handful of times. The read halts 3 residues ahead of the CDR3 end, with the missing end drawn from the germline J gene. The rearrangement joins TRBV18 to TRBJ2-7; TRBD2 matches 11 bases. CDR1 is KGHSH, CDR2 LQKENI, per germline. Trimming took 6 bases from V and 1 from J; bases not matched to a gene: 5. This CDR3 is built from 15 residues. Incomplete CDR3 DNA: TGTGCCAGCTCCCCTACTAGCGGGGGTTCCTACGAG. Its protein is CASSPTSGGSYE. The full CDR3 is CASSPTSGGSYEQYF.

This clone was observed a few times. The read terminates 3 residues ahead of where the CDR3 ends, so the germline J gene completes it. The rearrangement links TRBV7-2 to TRBJ2-2; the D gene is possibly TRBD1 (6 bases). This CDR3 region has 14 residues. V was shortened by 0 bases and J by 5 bases, with 7 bases between the two germline ends. CDR1 is SGHTA, CDR2 FQGNSA, per germline. The CDR3 protein is CASSLARGTGELFF. The covered CDR3 bases are TGTGCCAGCAGCTTAGCGAGGGGGACCGGGGAG.

In the case of this clone: The read falls 3 residues short of the CDR3 end, and the missing part is taken from the germline J gene. V usage is TRBV7-3 and J usage is TRBJ2-7, with a tentative D call TRBD1 (6 bases). Germline CDR1 SGHTA, CDR2 FQGTGA. Trimming shortened V by 5 bases and J by 3 bases, and 14 bases separated the two germline ends. This CDR3 has 14 amino acids. The sequenced part of the CDR3 DNA is TGTGCCAGCAGCCAAAAAGCACAGGGCTACGAG. Protein product: CASSQKAQGYE. Given in full, the CDR3 is CASSQKAQGYEQYF. Together with reference TRBV7-3 and TRBJ2-7, the CDR3 gives the full variable domain: GAGVSQTPSNKVTEKGKYVELRCDPISGHTALYWYRQSLGQGPEFLIYFQGTGAADDSGLPNDRFFAVRPEGSVSTLKIQRTERGDSAVYLCASSQKAQGYEQYFGPGTRLTVT.

This clone was picked up a small number of times. CDR3 amino acids: CASSFLGQGGTDTQYF. The DNA read from the CDR3 is TGTGCCAGCAGCTTTTTAGGACAGGGAGGCACAGATACG. The J gene is TRBJ2-3, the V gene TRBV7-6, with 8 bases fitting TRBD1. The CDR3 end is not reached by the read, which stops 3 residues before it; the germline J gene fills it in. The CDR3 length is 16 residues. V lost 3 bases to trimming and J lost 1 base; unmatched junction nucleotides: 6. Germline CDR1 is SGHVS and CDR2 is FNYEAQ.

This clone has more than one count but fewer than ten. The read gets to within 3 residues of the CDR3 end, and the germline J gene fills in the rest. The chain links TRBV30 to TRBJ1-5; a possible D gene is TRBD1 (6 bases). Germline V gene sequence: CDR1 GTSNPN, CDR2 SVGIG (reference sequence). The CDR3 consists of 13 residues. V dropped 1 base and J dropped 4 bases, with 8 bases sitting between them. The CDR3 bases that were read are TGTGCCTGGAGTGGACAGGTAAATCAGCCC. Protein sequence: CAWSGQVNQP. The full CDR3 reads CAWSGQVNQPQHF.

This clone was observed many times. The read ends 3 residues shy of where the CDR3 ends; the end is completed using the germline J gene. The rearrangement uses TRBV5-4 and TRBJ2-2; 11 nucleotides line up with TRBD2. Germline CDR1 is SGHNT and CDR2 is YYREEE (reference sequence). The J segment lost 4 bases and the V segment lost 4 bases, leaving 6 bases of the junction unmatched. There are 16 residues in the CDR3. Partial CDR3 DNA: TGTGCCAGCAGCACGACTAGCGGGGCATTCACCGGGGAG. It codes for CASSTTSGAFTGE. The entire CDR3 protein is CASSTTSGAFTGELFF.

On this clone: With the read ending 3 residues before the CDR3 end, the germline J gene is used to fill in that end. The chain carries TRBV18 and TRBJ1-1; 7 nucleotides line up with TRBD1. V lost 6 bases, J lost 3 bases, and 10 bases stayed unmatched. Germline assignment: CDR1 KGHSH and CDR2 LQKENI. The CDR3 loop spans 15 amino acids. The part of the CDR3 DNA that was read is TGTGCCAGCTCTGCGAATGACAGGGCTTACACTGAA. Residues: CASSANDRAYTE. The whole CDR3 is CASSANDRAYTEAFF. The variable domain in full, with the rest retrieved from reference TRBV18 and TRBJ1-1, is NAGVMQNPRHLVRRRGQEARLRCSPMKGHSHVYWYRQLPEEGLKFMVYLQKENIIDESGMPKERFSAEFPKEGPSILRIQQVVRGDSAAYFCASSANDRAYTEAFFGQGTRLTVV.

This clone was picked up a small number of times. The read comes to an end 3 residues before the CDR3 does, leaving the germline J gene to fill in the end. V gene TRBV19 combines with J gene TRBJ1-2; a weak D match, TRBD1 (5 bases). V gave up 3 bases and J gave up 7 bases, with 15 bases separating them. This CDR3 region has 14 residues. Per germline, CDR1 LNHDA and CDR2 SQIVND (reference sequence). Incomplete CDR3 DNA: TGTGCCAGTAGTATTCCCCTCGGAGGGGCTGGC. Amino acid sequence: CASSIPLGGAG. The full-length CDR3 reads as CASSIPLGGAGYTF. The entire variable domain, with the rest obtained from reference TRBV19 and TRBJ1-2, is as follows: DGGITQSPKYLFRKEGQNVTLSCEQNLNHDAMYWYRQDPGQGLRLIYYSQIVNDFQKGDIAEGYSVSREKKESFPLTVTSAQKNPTAFYLCASSIPLGGAGYTFGSGTRLTVV.

In the case of this clone: Read sequence stops 3 residues before the CDR3 end, and the germline J gene provides the missing end. V is TRBV18 and J is TRBJ2-2, with D perhaps TRBD1 (5 bases). CDR1 KGHSH and CDR2 LQKENI come from the germline V gene. V lost 4 bases to trimming and J lost 0 bases, with 9 bases between them. The CDR3 sequence is 15 residues long. CDR3 protein: CASSLQGANTGELFF. The CDR3 bases that were read are TGTGCCAGCTCACTTCAGGGCGCGAACACCGGGGAG.

This clone was detected many times. Read coverage stops 3 residues before the CDR3 terminus; the germline J gene supplies the remainder. V usage is TRBV18 and J usage is TRBJ2-7; TRBD1 matches at 9 bases. The V gene end was trimmed by 2 bases and the J gene end by 3 bases; junction bases not matched to a gene: 5. The germline gives CDR1 KGHSH, CDR2 LQKENI. CDR3 size: 15 residues. The sequenced CDR3 bases are TGTGCCAGCTCACCAGGGACAGGGTCTGGCTACGAG. Its protein product is CASSPGTGSGYE. In full, the CDR3 reads CASSPGTGSGYEQYF.

This clone was seen many times. The DNA ends 3 residues before the CDR3 does, and the rest of the CDR3 is filled in from the germline J gene. The chain carries TRBV29-1 and TRBJ1-1, with 10 bases fitting TRBD1. Germline V gives CDR1 SQVTM, CDR2 ANQGSEA. The trim removed 1 base at V and 3 bases at J, leaving 2 bases unmatched. The CDR3 totals 14 residues. The covered CDR3 bases are TGCAGCGTTGAAGTCGGGACAGGGGACACTGAA. This sequence encodes CSVEVGTGDTE. The full CDR3 protein is CSVEVGTGDTEAFF.